Sequencing of this TCR beta chain was carried out in a study of blood T cell repertoires in COVID-19. In the study overall: Nucleic acid was either cDNA or gDNA, and it came from T cells, B-cell-depleted T cells, or PBMCs.

Methods used by the authors: Reference gene primer amplification yielded estimated nucleated cell counts. Here immunoSEQ multiplex PCR was the method, and the copy in TCRdb shows in-frame clones only, minus some. That table supplies the V and J calls and clone size; D and trimming were determined from the DNA. The sample lists roughly 100,000 clones, roughly 92% seen once, with 1.5% to 2% in the top ten. Followed longitudinally, the Seattle patients had been enrolled during active infection. What was sequenced was peripheral blood. The clonotype was recovered from a woman aged 45-65 years with COVID-19, enrolled during active disease.

CDR3 region: CATGRQGVSYNEQFF. CDR3 nucleotide sequence: TGTGCCACCGGCAGACAGGGGGTCTCCTACAATGAGCAGTTCTTC. The rearrangement links TRBV24-1 to TRBJ2-1; 9 bases align to TRBD1. The ends lost 9 bases at V and 0 bases at J; junction bases unmatched: 5. The CDR3 is made up of 15 amino acids. In germline, CDR1 is KGHDR, CDR2 SFDVKD.